This T cell receptor (beta chain) was profiled in a study of T cell responses to AZD1222 COVID-19 vaccine. Regarding the study as a whole: Baseline antibody screening turned up just a handful of seropositive AZD1222 recipients. Donors were chiefly white British, with a greater number of females, and clonal diversity was perhaps underestimated.

Trimming cost V 5 bases and J 1 base; bases outside gene matches: 6. This CDR3 contains 17 residues. From germline, CDR1 is SGHVS and CDR2 FNYEAQ. The repertoire was sequenced with immunoSEQ multiplex PCR; TCRdb's copy has only in-frame clones and lacks some. The sample shows roughly 180,000 clones, 85% to 95% of them seen only once. Comment on this clone: Its antigen is not identified.

The receptor was isolated from an adult in good health. The chain uses TRBV7-6 and TRBJ2-1, with 12 bases fitting TRBD2. The sample in question was peripheral blood, obtained on day 0 of AZD1222 vaccination. DNA of the CDR3: TGTGCCAGCAGCCGCCGACTAGCGGGAGATTCCTACAATGAGCAGTTCTTC. Translated: CASSRRLAGDSYNEQFF. Full variable domain (remainder filled in from reference TRBV7-6 and TRBJ2-1): GAGVSQSPRYKVTKRGQDVALRCDPISGHVSLYWYRQALGQGPEFLTYFNYEAQQDKSGLPNDRFSAERPEGSISTLTIQRTEQRDSAMYRCASSRRLAGDSYNEQFFGPGTRLTVL.